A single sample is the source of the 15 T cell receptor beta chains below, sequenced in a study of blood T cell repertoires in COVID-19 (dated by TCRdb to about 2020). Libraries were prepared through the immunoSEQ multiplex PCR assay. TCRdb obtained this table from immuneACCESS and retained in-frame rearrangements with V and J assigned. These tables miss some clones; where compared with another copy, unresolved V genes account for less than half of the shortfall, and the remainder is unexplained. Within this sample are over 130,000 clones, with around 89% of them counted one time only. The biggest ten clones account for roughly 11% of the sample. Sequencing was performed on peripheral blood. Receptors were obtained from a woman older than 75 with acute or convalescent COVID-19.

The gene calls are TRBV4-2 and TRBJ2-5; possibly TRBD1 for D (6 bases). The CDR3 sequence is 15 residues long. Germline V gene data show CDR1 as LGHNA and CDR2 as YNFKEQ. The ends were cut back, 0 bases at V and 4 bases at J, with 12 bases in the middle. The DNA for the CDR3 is TGTGCCAGCAGCCAAGAACCCAGGGGTGTAGAGACCCAGTACTTC. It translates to CASSQEPRGVETQYF.

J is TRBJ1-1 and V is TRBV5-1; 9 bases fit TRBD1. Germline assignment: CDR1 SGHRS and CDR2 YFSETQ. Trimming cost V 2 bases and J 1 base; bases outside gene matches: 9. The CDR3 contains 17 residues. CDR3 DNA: TGCGCCAGCAGCTTAAACCAACAGGGGGCCCCGAACACTGAAGCTTTCTTT. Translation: CASSLNQQGAPNTEAFF.

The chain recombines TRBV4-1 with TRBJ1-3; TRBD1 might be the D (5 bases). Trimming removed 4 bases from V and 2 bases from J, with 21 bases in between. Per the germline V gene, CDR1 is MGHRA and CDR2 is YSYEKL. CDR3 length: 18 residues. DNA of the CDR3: TGCGCCAGCAGCCGAAAACCCGGGACTGGGGAAACTGGAAACACCATATATTTT. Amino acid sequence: CASSRKPGTGETGNTIYF.

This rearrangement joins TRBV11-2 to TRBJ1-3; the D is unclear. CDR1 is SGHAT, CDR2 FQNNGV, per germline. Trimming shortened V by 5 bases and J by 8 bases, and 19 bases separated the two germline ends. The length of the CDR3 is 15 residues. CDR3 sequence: CASSLMWGLGDTIYF. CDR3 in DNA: TGTGCCAGCAGCCTTATGTGGGGTCTCGGGGACACCATATATTTT. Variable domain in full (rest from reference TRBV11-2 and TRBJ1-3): EAGVAQSPRYKIIEKRQSVAFWCNPISGHATLYWYQQILGQGPKLLIQFQNNGVVDDSQLPKDRFSAERLKGVDSTLKIQPAKLEDSAVYLCASSLMWGLGDTIYFGEGSWLTVV.

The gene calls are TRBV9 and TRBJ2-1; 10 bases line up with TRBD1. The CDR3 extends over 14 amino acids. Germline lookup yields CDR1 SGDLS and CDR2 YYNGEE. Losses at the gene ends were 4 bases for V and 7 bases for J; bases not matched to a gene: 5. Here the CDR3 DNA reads TGTGCCAGCAGCCCCTGGGACAGGGGAAATGAGCAGTTCTTC. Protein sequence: CASSPWDRGNEQFF.

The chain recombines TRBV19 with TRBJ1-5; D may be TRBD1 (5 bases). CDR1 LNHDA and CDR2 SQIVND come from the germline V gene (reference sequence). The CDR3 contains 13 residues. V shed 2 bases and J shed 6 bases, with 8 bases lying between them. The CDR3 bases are TGTGCCAGTAGTATATCCAGGGTTCAGCCCCAGCATTTT. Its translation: CASSISRVQPQHF.

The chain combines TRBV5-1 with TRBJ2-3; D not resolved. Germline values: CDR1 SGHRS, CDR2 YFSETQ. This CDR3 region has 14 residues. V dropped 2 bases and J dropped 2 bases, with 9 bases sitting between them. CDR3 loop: CASSLPLDTDTQYF. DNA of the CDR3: TGCGCCAGCAGCTTACCCCTAGACACAGATACGCAGTATTTT.

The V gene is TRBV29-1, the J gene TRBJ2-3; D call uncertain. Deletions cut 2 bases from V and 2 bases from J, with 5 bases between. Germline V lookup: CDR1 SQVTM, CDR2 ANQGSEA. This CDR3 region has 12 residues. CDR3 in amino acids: CSVEQSTDTQYF. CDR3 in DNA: TGCAGCGTTGAACAGTCCACAGATACGCAGTATTTT.

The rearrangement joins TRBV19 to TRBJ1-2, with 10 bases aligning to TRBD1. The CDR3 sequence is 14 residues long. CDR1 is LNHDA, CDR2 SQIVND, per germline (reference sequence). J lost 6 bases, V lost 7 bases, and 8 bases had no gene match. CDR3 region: CASNDRGRGDGYTF. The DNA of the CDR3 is TGTGCCAGTAATGACAGGGGGCGAGGAGATGGCTACACCTTC.

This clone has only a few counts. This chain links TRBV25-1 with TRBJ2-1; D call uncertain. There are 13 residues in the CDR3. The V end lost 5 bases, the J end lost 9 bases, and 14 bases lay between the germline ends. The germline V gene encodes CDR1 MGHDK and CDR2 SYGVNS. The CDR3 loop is CASSPSPTFEQFF. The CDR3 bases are TGTGCCAGCAGTCCCTCCCCGACTTTTGAGCAGTTCTTC.

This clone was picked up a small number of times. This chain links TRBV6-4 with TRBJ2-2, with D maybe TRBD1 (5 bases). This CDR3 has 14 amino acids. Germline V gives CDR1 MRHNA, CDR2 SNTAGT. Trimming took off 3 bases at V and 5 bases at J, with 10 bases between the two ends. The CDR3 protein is CASSEYRGTGELFF. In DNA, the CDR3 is TGTGCCAGCAGTGAATATAGGGGTACCGGGGAGCTGTTTTTT.

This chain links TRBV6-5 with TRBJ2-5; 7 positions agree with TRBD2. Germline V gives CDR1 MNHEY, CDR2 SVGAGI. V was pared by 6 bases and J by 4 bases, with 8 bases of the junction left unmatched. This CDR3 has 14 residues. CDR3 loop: CASRRHGGGETQYF. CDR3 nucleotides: TGTGCCAGCAGACGCCATGGGGGGGGAGAGACCCAGTACTTC.

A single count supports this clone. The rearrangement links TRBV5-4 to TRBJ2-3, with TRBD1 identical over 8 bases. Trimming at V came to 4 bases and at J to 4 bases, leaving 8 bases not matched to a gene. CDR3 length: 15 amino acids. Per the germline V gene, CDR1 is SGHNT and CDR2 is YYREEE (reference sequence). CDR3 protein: CASSRWTGSADTQYF. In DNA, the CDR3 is TGTGCCAGCAGCCGCTGGACAGGGAGCGCAGATACGCAGTATTTT.

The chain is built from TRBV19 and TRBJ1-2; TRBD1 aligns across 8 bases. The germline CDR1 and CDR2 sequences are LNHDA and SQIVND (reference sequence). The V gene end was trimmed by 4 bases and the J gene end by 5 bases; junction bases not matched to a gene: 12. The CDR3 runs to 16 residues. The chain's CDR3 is CASSRGQGRILYGYTF. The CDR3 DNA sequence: TGTGCCAGTAGTAGAGGACAGGGCAGAATCCTGTATGGCTACACCTTC.

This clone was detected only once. This chain's CDR3 is CASSITSGGPASTDTQYF. CDR3 in DNA: TGTGCCAGCAGCATAACTAGCGGGGGGCCCGCTAGCACAGATACGCAGTATTTT. This chain connects TRBV11-3 to TRBJ2-3; 12 bases fit TRBD2. This CDR3 contains 18 residues. CDR1 and CDR2 from the germline V gene are SGHNT and YENEEA. V shed 5 bases and J 0 bases; nucleotides not matched to a gene: 9.